A selection of T cell receptor beta chains follows, all from one sample in a study of cytomegalovirus exposure and HLA in healthy donors. Produced via immunoSEQ multiplex PCR; TCRdb's table is partial and in-frame only. The data show about 110,000 clones, roughly 78% seen once. The sequenced sample was PBMCs. Receptors originate from a woman in her 30s in good health and CMV-seronegative. CDR3s include the opening cysteine and the closing phenylalanine or tryptophan. A D gene is named only where the DNA matches it firmly. Clone size, where shown, is once, few, many, or a class for clones that have expanded.

clone_size	v_call	j_call	d_call	cdr3_nt	cdr3_aa
.	TRBV29-1	TRBJ1-1	TRBD1	TGCAGCGTTGTGACAGGGACCACTGAAGCTTTCTTT	CSVVTGTTEAFF
.	TRBV12-5	TRBJ2-1	TRBD2	TGTGCTAGTGGTCCTGGGACTATCTACAATGAGCAGTTCTTC	CASGPGTIYNEQFF
.	TRBV2	TRBJ2-1	TRBD1	TGTGCCAGCAGTGCCCCGGGACAGGGGCCGTTCGTGCTCGACAATGAGCAGTTCTTC	CASSAPGQGPFVLDNEQFF
.	TRBV7-2	TRBJ1-3	TRBD1	TGTGCCAGCAGCTATTCAGGGGGACTGGCTGGAAACACCATATATTTT	CASSYSGGLAGNTIYF
.	TRBV7-6	TRBJ1-5	.	TGTGCCAGCAGCTTAGTCCCCGGGCAGCCCCAGCATTTT	CASSLVPGQPQHF
.	TRBV29-1	TRBJ2-3	.	TGCAGCGTACAGGAGTCAGGATTCGTGGATACGCAGTATTTT	CSVQESGFVDTQYF
.	TRBV5-6	TRBJ2-3	TRBD1	TGTGCCAGCGACGACAGGGGGCGAGGAGATACGCAGTATTTT	CASDDRGRGDTQYF
.	TRBV4-3	TRBJ2-1	.	TGCGCCAGCAGCCAAGATTCAGGGTTTGGCTACAATGAGCAGTTCTTC	CASSQDSGFGYNEQFF
.	TRBV30	TRBJ2-1	.	TGTGCCTGGAGTGTACGGCAGGTAGAGCAGTTCTTC	CAWSVRQVEQFF
.	TRBV27	TRBJ2-5	.	TGTGCCAGCAGCTCGATTAGGGGGACCCAGTACTTC	CASSSIRGTQYF
.	TRBV6-5	TRBJ2-7	TRBD2	TGTGCCAGCAGTTACTCCATCGGGGGGAGGTACGAGCAGTACTTC	CASSYSIGGRYEQYF
.	TRBV5-1	TRBJ2-7	TRBD1	TGCGCCAGCAGATCCGGGACAGTCGATTACTTC	CASRSGTVDYF
.	TRBV6-1	TRBJ2-7	TRBD1	TGTGCCACCAAAACCTCCGGGACAGCCCCCTACGAGCAGTACTTC	CATKTSGTAPYEQYF
once	TRBV4-2	TRBJ1-2	TRBD1	TGTGCCAGCAGCCAAGCAGCGGGAGACAGGGATGGTAGCGGCTACACCTTC	CASSQAAGDRDGSGYTF
.	TRBV5-8	TRBJ2-1	TRBD1	TGTGCCAGCAGCTTGGGGACAGGGGGCGATGAGCAGTTCTTC	CASSLGTGGDEQFF
few	TRBV4-1	TRBJ2-3	.	TGCGCCAGCAGCCAAACGCGGCGGGGCGCAGATACGCAGTATTTT	CASSQTRRGADTQYF
.	TRBV30	TRBJ2-3	.	TGTGCCTGGAGTGTCATACGGCGGGGGCACCGGGGGAGCACAGATACGCAGTATTTT	CAWSVIRRGHRGSTDTQYF
.	TRBV30	TRBJ1-6	.	TGTGCCTGGAGTGTATTACAGGGTCCTTCACCCCTCCACTTT	CAWSVLQGPSPLHF
few	TRBV19	TRBJ2-7	TRBD2	TGTGCCAGTAGTACTCAGCGGGGAGGTACCTACGAGCAGTACTTC	CASSTQRGGTYEQYF
.	TRBV7-2	TRBJ2-1	.	TGTGCCAGCAGCTTAGAGGGGGGGCCAGTTAGCAATGAGCAGTTCTTC	CASSLEGGPVSNEQFF